This T cell receptor beta chain was found in a study of graft-versus-host responses after intestinal transplantation. Overall study results and limits: GvH clones surfaced in recipient marrow, some emerging earlier in ileum or blood.

Trimming stripped 1 base from V and 9 bases from J, with 7 bases between. The CDR3 has 13 amino acids. Germline loops: CDR1 SGHTA, CDR2 FQGNSA. Graft tissue processing released intraepithelial and lamina propria lymphocytes. TCRdb's copy holds only in-frame clones and misses some; the assay was immunoSEQ multiplex PCR. This table has 13,000 to 15,000 clones, 74% appearing once. Concerning this clone: No antigen is known for it.

Sample: ileum tissue, taken 16 days after intestinal transplant. This chain connects TRBV7-2 to TRBJ1-6; D call uncertain. This receptor was taken from a human patient who received an intestinal transplant, so some T cells may come from the graft donor. CDR3 DNA: TGTGCCAGCAGCTTAGAATTTCGTTCACCCCTCCACTTT. Amino acid sequence: CASSLEFRSPLHF.